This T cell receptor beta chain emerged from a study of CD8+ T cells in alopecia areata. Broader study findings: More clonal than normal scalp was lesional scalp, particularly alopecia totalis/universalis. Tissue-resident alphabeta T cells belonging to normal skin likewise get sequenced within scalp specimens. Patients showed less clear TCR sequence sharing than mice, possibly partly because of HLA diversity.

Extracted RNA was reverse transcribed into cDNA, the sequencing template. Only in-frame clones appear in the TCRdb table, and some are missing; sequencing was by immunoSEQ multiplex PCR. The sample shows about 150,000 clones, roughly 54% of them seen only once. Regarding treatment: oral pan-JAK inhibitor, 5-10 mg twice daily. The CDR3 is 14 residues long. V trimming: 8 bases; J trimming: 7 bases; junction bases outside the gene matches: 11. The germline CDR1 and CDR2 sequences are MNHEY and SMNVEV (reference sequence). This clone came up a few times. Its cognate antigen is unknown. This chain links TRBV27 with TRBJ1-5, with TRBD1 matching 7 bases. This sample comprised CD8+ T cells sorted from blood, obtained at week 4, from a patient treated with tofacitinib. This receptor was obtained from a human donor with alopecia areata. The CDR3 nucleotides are TGTGCCAGCGGCGAGGGGGCGACCACCCAGCCCCAGCATTTT. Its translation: CASGEGATTQPQHF.